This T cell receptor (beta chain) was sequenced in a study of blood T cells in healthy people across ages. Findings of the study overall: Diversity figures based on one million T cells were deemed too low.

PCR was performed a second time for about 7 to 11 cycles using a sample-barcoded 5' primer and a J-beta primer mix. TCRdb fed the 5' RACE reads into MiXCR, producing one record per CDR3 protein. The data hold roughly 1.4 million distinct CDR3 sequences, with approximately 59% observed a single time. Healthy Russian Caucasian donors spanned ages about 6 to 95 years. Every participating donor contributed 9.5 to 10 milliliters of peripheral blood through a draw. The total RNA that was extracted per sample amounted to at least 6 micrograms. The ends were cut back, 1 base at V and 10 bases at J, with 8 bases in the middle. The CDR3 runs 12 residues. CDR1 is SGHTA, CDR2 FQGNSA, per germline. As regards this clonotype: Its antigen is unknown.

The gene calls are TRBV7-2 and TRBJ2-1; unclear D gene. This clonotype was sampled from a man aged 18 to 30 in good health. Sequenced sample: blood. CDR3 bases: TGTGCCAGCAGCTTAGTACGTGTAGAGCAGTTCTTC. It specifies CASSLVRVEQFF.